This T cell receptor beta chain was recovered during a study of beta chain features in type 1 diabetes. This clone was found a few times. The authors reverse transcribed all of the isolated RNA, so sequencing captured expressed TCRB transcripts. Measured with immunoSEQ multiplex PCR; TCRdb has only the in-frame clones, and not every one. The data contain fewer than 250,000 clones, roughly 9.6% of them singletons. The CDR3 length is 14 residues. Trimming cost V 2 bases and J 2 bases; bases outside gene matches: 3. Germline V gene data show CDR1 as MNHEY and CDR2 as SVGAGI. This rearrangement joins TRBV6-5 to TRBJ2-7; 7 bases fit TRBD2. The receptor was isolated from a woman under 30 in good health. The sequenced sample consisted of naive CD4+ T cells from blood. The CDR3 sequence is CASSYAGVTYEQYF. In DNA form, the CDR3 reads TGTGCCAGCAGTTACGCGGGAGTCACCTACGAGCAGTACTTC.